These 27 T cell receptor beta chains were all obtained from the same sample, sequenced in a study of beta chain features in type 1 diabetes. Expressed TCRB transcripts were sequenced because the isolated RNA had all been reverse transcribed beforehand. This table comes from immunoSEQ multiplex PCR, and its TCRdb copy is limited to in-frame clones, with some not included. This sample carries about 320,000 clones, about 14% of them seen once, and the ten largest clones take under 8.5%. Material for sequencing was central memory CD4+ T cells from blood. The origin of the receptors is a man in his thirties or forties in good health.

This clone was observed a few times. The rearrangement joins TRBV2 to TRBJ2-4; either TRBD1 or TRBD2 may supply D (5 bases each). Trimming took off 4 bases at V and 0 bases at J, with 13 bases between the two ends. The germline V gene has CDR1 SNHLY and CDR2 FYNNEI. The length of the CDR3 is 16 residues. CDR3 sequence: CASSGQGAGAKNIQYF. In DNA, the CDR3 is TGTGCCAGCAGTGGGCAGGGAGCAGGAGCCAAAAACATTCAGTACTTC.

This clone appeared a few times. The J gene is TRBJ2-2, the V gene TRBV6-5; D call uncertain. The CDR3 has 11 residues. V was cut by 7 bases and J by 0 bases, with 0 bases left in between. Germline values: CDR1 MNHEY, CDR2 SVGAGI. The CDR3 DNA is TGTGCCAGCACGAACACCGGGGAGCTGTTTTTT. Protein: CASTNTGELFF.

The chain couples TRBV20-1 to TRBJ1-6; the D is unclear. The CDR3 extends over 10 amino acids. CDR1 is DFQATT, CDR2 SNEGSKA, per germline (reference sequence). V lost 6 bases to trimming and J lost 14 bases, with 11 bases between them. The CDR3 reads CSALDRALHF. The CDR3 bases are TGCAGTGCCTTAGACCGAGCCCTCCACTTT.

The chain is built from TRBV13 and TRBJ2-7; D remains unclear. Trimming shortened V by 6 bases and J by 6 bases, and 12 bases separated the two germline ends. There are 12 residues in the CDR3. Germline values: CDR1 PRHDT, CDR2 FYEKMQ (reference sequence). CDR3: CASSYSKPEQYV. Written as DNA, the CDR3 is TGTGCCAGCAGTTACTCGAAGCCCGAGCAGTACGTC.

The chain carries TRBV10-3 and TRBJ2-3, with D possibly TRBD2 on 6 matching bases. The CDR3 spans 14 residues. The V gene lost 7 bases and the J gene lost 3 bases, with 14 bases spanning the gap. Looked up from germline, CDR1 is ENHRY and CDR2 is SYGVKD. This CDR3 reads CAINPGEVTDTQYF. CDR3 sequence (DNA): TGTGCCATCAATCCGGGAGAGGTGACAGATACGCAGTATTTT.

J is TRBJ2-5 and V is TRBV25-1, with no clear D. The CDR3 runs 14 residues. The V gene lost 5 bases and the J gene lost 5 bases, with 15 bases spanning the gap. The germline CDR1 and CDR2 sequences are MGHDK and SYGVNS. Here the CDR3 DNA reads TGTGCCAGCAGTTACCGGGCCCCAAGGGAGACCCAGTACTTC. This codes for CASSYRAPRETQYF.

This clone was found many times. J is TRBJ2-7 and V is TRBV23-1; 8 bases are shared with TRBD1. TRBV23-1 is reported as an ORF; its role is uncertain. The CDR3 covers 15 residues. The J segment lost 5 bases and the V segment lost 2 bases, leaving 8 bases of the junction unmatched. CDR3 region: CASSQGETGANEQYV. CDR3 in DNA: TGCGCCAGCAGTCAAGGGGAGACAGGGGCGAACGAGCAGTACGTC.

The table lists this clone with a few counts. This same CDR3 is encoded by further DNA sequences in the sample. The chain joins TRBV7-3 to TRBJ2-1; possibly TRBD2 for D (6 bases). This CDR3 contains 14 residues. The V end was cut by 2 bases, the J end by 4 bases, with 9 bases between. From germline, CDR1 is SGHTA and CDR2 FQGTGA. CDR3 amino acids: CASSLGGLYNEQFF. The CDR3 DNA reads TGTGCCAGCAGCTTAGGGGGACTGTACAATGAGCAGTTCTTC.

This clone appeared many times. The chain carries TRBV29-1 and TRBJ2-2; TRBD1 agrees at 8 bases. This CDR3 contains 14 residues. V lost 7 bases and J lost 6; bases outside the gene matches: 10. Germline lookup yields CDR1 SQVTM and CDR2 ANQGSEA. The CDR3 region is CSGSTGEISGELFF. As DNA, the CDR3 is TGCAGCGGCTCGACAGGGGAGATTTCCGGGGAGCTGTTTTTT.

This clone was detected a few times. The chain employs TRBV29-1 and TRBJ1-2; 9 nucleotides align to TRBD1. CDR3 size: 14 residues. Germline V gives CDR1 SQVTM, CDR2 ANQGSEA. The ends lost 0 bases at V and 3 bases at J; junction bases unmatched: 2. CDR3 DNA sequence: TGCAGCGTTGAAGATACAGGGGGCTACTATGGCTACACCTTC. Its translation: CSVEDTGGYYGYTF. The full variable domain, rest sourced from reference TRBV29-1 and TRBJ1-2, is SAVISQKPSRDICQRGTSLTIQCQVDSQVTMMFWYRQQPGQSLTLIATANQGSEATYESGFVIDKFPISRPNLTFSTLTVSNMSPEDSSIYLCSVEDTGGYYGYTFGSGTRLTVV.

This clone was seen at least ten times. The gene calls are TRBV5-1 and TRBJ2-2; 8 bases match TRBD1. Unmatched junction bases numbered 9, after V lost 5 bases and J lost 6 bases. The CDR3 totals 15 residues. In germline, CDR1 is SGHRS, CDR2 YFSETQ. This CDR3 reads CASRQGGFDAGELFF. The CDR3 bases are TGCGCCAGCAGACAGGGGGGATTCGATGCCGGGGAGCTGTTTTTT.

The table lists this clone with a few counts. The V call is TRBV7-8, the J call TRBJ2-2, with D possibly being TRBD1 or TRBD2 (5 bases each). Germline CDR1 is SGHVS and CDR2 is FQNEAQ. The CDR3 has 16 amino acids. Trimming removed 3 bases from V and 5 bases from J, with 16 bases in between. In nucleotides, the CDR3 is TGTGCCAGCAGCTTGCTCGAGGGACCAGGGACCGGGGAGCTGTTTTTT. Translated, it gives CASSLLEGPGTGELFF. Full variable domain (rest looked up from reference TRBV7-8 and TRBJ2-2): GAGVSQSPRYKVAKRGQDVALRCDPISGHVSLFWYQQALGQGPEFLTYFQNEAQLDKSGLPSDRFFAERPEGSVSTLKIQRTQQEDSAVYLCASSLLEGPGTGELFFGEGSRLTVL.

This sequence joins TRBV7-9 and TRBJ2-3; 11 bases line up with TRBD2. V trimming: 8 bases; J trimming: 3 bases; junction bases outside the gene matches: 7. CDR3 length equals 15 residues. Looked up from germline, CDR1 is SEHNR and CDR2 is FQNEAQ (reference sequence). The CDR3, as DNA: TGTGCCAGCGGCAAGACTAGCGGGGAGACAGATACGCAGTATTTT. Translation: CASGKTSGETDTQYF.

CDR3 DNA: TGCGCCAGCAGCCCTCCGACTAGCGGGACCGCAGATACGCAGTATTTT. Amino acid sequence: CASSPPTSGTADTQYF. This chain links TRBV5-1 with TRBJ2-3; the match to TRBD2 covers 11 bases. There are 16 residues in the CDR3. Germline V lookup: CDR1 SGHRS, CDR2 YFSETQ. V lost 4 bases, J lost 4 bases, and 8 bases stayed unmatched. Full variable domain (rest looked up from reference TRBV5-1 and TRBJ2-3): KAGVTQTPRYLIKTRGQQVTLSCSPISGHRSVSWYQQTPGQGLQFLFEYFSETQRNKGNFPGRFSGRQFSNSRSEMNVSTLELGDSALYLCASSPPTSGTADTQYFGPGTRLTVL.

This clone was detected only a few times. The chain recombines TRBV12-5 with TRBJ2-1; a possible D gene is TRBD2 (5 bases). In germline, CDR1 is LGHNT, CDR2 FRNRAP. The CDR3 length is 13 residues. The V and J ends lost 2 bases and 6 bases respectively, with 8 bases between them. The chain's CDR3 is CASGLSGSNEQFF. The CDR3 coding sequence is TGTGCTAGTGGTTTGTCGGGATCCAATGAGCAGTTCTTC.

CDR3: CASSPTPLGGDTQYF. As DNA, the CDR3 is TGTGCCAGCAGCCCGACCCCGCTGGGGGGTGATACGCAGTATTTT. The rearrangement links TRBV9 to TRBJ2-3, with D possibly TRBD2 on 6 matching bases. Trimming removed 4 bases at V and 6 bases at J, with 18 bases between. Looked up from germline, CDR1 is SGDLS and CDR2 is YYNGEE. The CDR3 covers 15 residues.

The rearrangement uses TRBV6-1 and TRBJ2-3; the D gene is possibly TRBD2 (6 bases). The germline V and J ends were trimmed by 4 bases and 5 bases, with 10 bases remaining between them. CDR3 length equals 13 residues. Germline V gene sequence: CDR1 MNHNS, CDR2 SASEGT. The CDR3 bases are TGTGCCAGCAGTGGGCGGGGTGGAGATACGCAGTATTTT. It is translated as CASSGRGGDTQYF.

This clone occurred a few times. V usage is TRBV4-2 and J usage is TRBJ2-1; D might be TRBD1 or TRBD2, each matching 5 bases. The ends were cut back, 3 bases at V and 7 bases at J, with 16 bases in the middle. This CDR3 has 15 residues. Germline V gene sequence: CDR1 LGHNA, CDR2 YNFKEQ. The CDR3 sequence: CASSQGRSGGNEQFF. CDR3 in DNA: TGTGCCAGCAGCCAGGGACGGTCCGGCGGGAATGAGCAGTTCTTC.

This clone was observed at least ten times. The J gene is TRBJ2-2, the V gene TRBV6-1, with D perhaps TRBD1 (6 bases). Germline CDR1 is MNHNS and CDR2 is SASEGT. This CDR3 region has 14 residues. Trimming stripped 6 bases from V and 5 bases from J, with 13 bases between. The CDR3 loop is CASSGRGGTGELFF. In DNA, the CDR3 is TGTGCCAGCAGCGGACGAGGGGGTACCGGGGAGCTGTTTTTT.

This clone has a count of ten or more. The chain is built from TRBV10-3 and TRBJ2-6, with D unclear. Trimming removed 8 bases at V and 0 bases at J, with 8 bases between. The CDR3 totals 14 residues. CDR1 and CDR2 from the germline V gene are ENHRY and SYGVKD. CDR3 sequence: CAIVRSSGANVLTF. The CDR3 region has the DNA TGTGCCATCGTGCGGAGCTCTGGGGCCAACGTCCTGACTTTC.

This chain uses TRBV5-4 with TRBJ2-1, with D possibly called TRBD1 or TRBD2 (6 bases each). Germline-derived CDR1 and CDR2 are SGHNT and YYREEE (reference sequence). This CDR3 contains 17 residues. Trimming cost V 0 bases and J 0 bases, with 13 bases left between them. CDR3 nucleotide sequence: TGTGCCAGCAGCTTGGAGGGCTCGGGGGCCTCCTACAATGAGCAGTTCTTC. This codes for CASSLEGSGASYNEQFF.

This clone was seen a few times. The V call is TRBV7-2, the J call TRBJ2-5; no firm D call. V shed 2 bases and J shed 5 bases, with 3 bases lying between them. Germline CDR1 is SGHTA and CDR2 is FQGNSA. The CDR3 is 11 residues long. CDR3 bases: TGTGCCAGCAGCTTATTTGAGACCCAGTACTTC. Its translation is CASSLFETQYF.

Comments on this clone: The identical CDR3 is also encoded by other nucleotide sequences in the sample. This chain connects TRBV4-3 to TRBJ2-3; perhaps D is TRBD1 or TRBD2 (5 bases each). Per germline, CDR1 LGHNA and CDR2 YSLEER. This CDR3 has 13 residues. The V end was cut by 0 bases, the J end by 5 bases, with 6 bases between. In DNA form, the CDR3 reads TGCGCCAGCAGCCAAGATGGGGGAGATACGCAGTATTTT. Translated: CASSQDGGDTQYF.

This clone was seen only a few times. This chain joins TRBV5-1 and TRBJ2-1; maybe TRBD1 (8 bases). V was pared by 2 bases and J by 5 bases, with 14 bases between. The CDR3 is made up of 15 amino acids. Germline V gene data show CDR1 as SGHRS and CDR2 as YFSETQ. The CDR3 DNA sequence: TGCGCCAGCAGCTTCAACAGGGGGGGAAACAATGAGCAGTTCTTC. This sequence encodes CASSFNRGGNNEQFF.

In the case of this clone: Compared with germline, one end of the junction differs, possibly owing to a read error. The chain employs TRBV5-8 and TRBJ1-1, with TRBD1 as a possible D gene (6 bases). This CDR3 has 12 amino acids. Per the germline V gene, CDR1 is SGHTS and CDR2 is YDEGEE. CDR3 coding DNA: TGTGCCAGCAGCCCATGGGGGGCGCCGGTCGCCTTT. It translates to CASSPWGAPVAF. The full variable domain, with the rest looked up from reference TRBV5-8 and TRBJ1-1, is EAGVTQSPTHLIKTRGQQATLRCSPISGHTSVYWYQQALGLGLQFLLWYDEGEERNRGNFPPRFSGRQFPNYSSELNVNALELEDSALYLCASSPWGAPVAFGQGTRLTVV.

This clone was picked up a small number of times. This sequence joins TRBV9 and TRBJ2-5; 7 bases are shared with TRBD2. Looked up from germline, CDR1 is SGDLS and CDR2 is YYNGEE. The V and J ends lost 5 bases and 4 bases, in that order; junction bases with no gene match: 5. The CDR3 has 13 amino acids. CDR3 region: CASSFGLGETQYF. The DNA for the CDR3 is TGTGCCAGCAGTTTCGGACTAGGAGAGACCCAGTACTTC.

This clone was seen a few times. The chain recombines TRBV7-8 with TRBJ2-1; TRBD1 is a possible D gene (5 bases). Between the trimmed V and J ends, which lost 1 base and 3 bases, there was a span of 10 bases. Germline V gene data show CDR1 as SGHVS and CDR2 as FQNEAQ. The CDR3 has 15 amino acids. CDR3 DNA: TGTGCCAGCAGCTTAGACAGGCTAGTCTACAATGAGCAGTTCTTC. This gives the protein CASSLDRLVYNEQFF.